The clone carrying this TCR beta chain has ten or more counts. No antigen is known for it. This sample is drawn from a study of T cell repertoires in cytomegalovirus infection. Overall study: Evidence of both CMV infection and a matching HLA type came from public TCR beta signatures.

Notes on the study in general: CMV-specific HLA-C-restricted TCR beta clonotypes dominated the ex vivo response. People with CMV and the relevant HLA were identified by cumulative public TCR beta family frequency.

TCRdb redid the calling of the reads with MiXCR, one entry per CDR3 protein. This sample has about 310,000 distinct CDR3 sequences; about a sixth occur once, and the top ten carry approximately 12%. J gave up 5 bases and V 6 bases, and 14 bases lay outside the gene matches. The CDR3 is 16 residues long. Germline V gene lookup returns CDR1 MDHEN and CDR2 SYDVKM. The specimen sequenced was PBMCs. The V gene is TRBV28, the J gene TRBJ1-2; 8 positions match TRBD1. The sequence was collected from a human donor in good health (CMV status not recorded). Some clones in this sample may be carry-over from other donors' samples. CDR3 sequence: CASSLTGTGLIYGYTF. The CDR3 DNA is TGTGCCAGCAGCTTAACCGGGACAGGCCTAATATATGGCTACACCTTC.